These T cell receptor beta chains were read from a single sample in a study of blood T cell repertoires in COVID-19. Using immunoSEQ multiplex PCR, the repertoire was profiled, and TCRdb retains in-frame clones only, with some absent. The sample records under 200,000 clones, roughly 90% being singletons. The specimen was PBMCs or T cells enriched from blood (not recorded which). All receptors come from a woman aged 18-30 years who had recovered from COVID-19. Each CDR3 is given with its conserved first and last residue. The order of the fields is D gene, V gene, J gene, clone size, CDR3 protein, CDR3 DNA. D genes are given only for firm matches. Where a row states a size, it is once, few, many or the class of an expanded clone; other rows omit it.

>NA|TRBV7-9|TRBJ2-7|NA
CASSLRGSEQYF
TGTGCCAGCAGCTTACGAGGGAGTGAGCAGTACTTC
>TRBD1|TRBV19|TRBJ2-3|NA
CASTPTGGLRTDTQYF
TGTGCCAGTACCCCGACAGGGGGCCTTCGCACAGATACGCAGTATTTT
>NA|TRBV11-2|TRBJ2-7|NA
CASSLSGVQTYEQYF
TGTGCCAGCAGCTTGTCAGGGGTCCAGACCTACGAGCAGTACTTC
>TRBD1|TRBV9|TRBJ1-5|NA
CASSTRRLGQGPQPQHF
TGTGCCAGCAGCACAAGGCGGTTGGGACAGGGCCCTCAGCCCCAGCATTTT
>NA|TRBV7-9|TRBJ1-1|once
CASSLAFENRDFRDTEAFF
TGTGCCAGCAGCTTAGCTTTTGAGAACAGGGATTTTCGGGACACTGAAGCTTTCTTT
>TRBD1|TRBV28|TRBJ1-6|NA
CASIEQGGGSPLHF
TGTGCCAGTATTGAACAGGGGGGAGGTTCACCCCTCCACTTT
>TRBD1|TRBV20-1|TRBJ1-2|NA
CSASAPGQGRTGYTF
TGCAGTGCTAGTGCGCCGGGACAGGGTAGGACTGGCTACACCTTC
>TRBD1|TRBV29-1|TRBJ1-2|NA
CSVSEQGAGYTF
TGCAGCGTTTCTGAACAGGGGGCGGGCTACACCTTC
>TRBD1|TRBV4-1|TRBJ2-7|NA
CASSLTIGAGTAYYEQYF
TGCGCCAGCAGCCTAACCATCGGTGCCGGGACAGCATACTACGAGCAGTACTTC
>NA|TRBV6-5|TRBJ1-5|NA
CASSRPGHLNQPQHF
TGTGCCAGCAGCCGACCGGGACATCTCAATCAGCCCCAGCATTTT
>TRBD1|TRBV7-2|TRBJ2-6|NA
CASSIRQGGANVLTF
TGTGCCAGCAGCATAAGACAGGGAGGGGCCAACGTCCTGACTTTC
>TRBD2|TRBV12-5|TRBJ2-5|NA
CASGLREGETQYF
TGTGCTAGTGGTTTGCGGGAGGGGGAGACCCAGTACTTC
>NA|TRBV7-2|TRBJ1-2|NA
CASSLARPERYGYTF
TGTGCCAGCAGCTTAGCCCGGCCTGAGAGGTATGGCTACACCTTC
>TRBD1|TRBV28|TRBJ1-2|NA
CASSIRDSYGYTF
TGTGCCAGCAGTATCCGGGACAGCTATGGCTACACCTTC
>NA|TRBV28|TRBJ2-7|NA
CASHQGTYEQYF
TGTGCCAGCCACCAGGGGACCTACGAGCAGTACTTC
>TRBD2|TRBV7-6|TRBJ2-5|few
CASSYTSGGRETQYF
TGTGCCAGCAGCTATACTAGCGGGGGGCGGGAGACCCAGTACTTC
>TRBD1|TRBV5-5|TRBJ2-3|NA
CASNQPRQGLGDTQYF
TGTGCCAGCAACCAGCCCCGACAGGGTCTTGGAGATACGCAGTATTTT
>TRBD1|TRBV15|TRBJ1-2|NA
CATSRDRGGYGYTF
TGTGCCACCAGCCGGGACAGGGGCGGCTATGGCTACACCTTC
>TRBD2|TRBV7-6|TRBJ2-5|NA
CASSTDGGIETQYF
TGTGCCAGCAGCACGGACGGGGGGATTGAGACCCAGTACTTC
>NA|TRBV27|TRBJ1-2|few
CASSLRGEGYGYTF
TGTGCCAGCTCCCTACGGGGGGAAGGATATGGCTACACCTTC
>NA|TRBV5-1|TRBJ2-2|NA
CASSLVGEISGELFF
TGCGCCAGCAGCTTGGTAGGGGAAATCTCCGGGGAGCTGTTTTTT
>NA|TRBV5-6|TRBJ1-2|NA
CASSLQDLYGYTF
TGTGCCAGCAGCTTGCAGGATCTCTATGGCTACACCTTC
>TRBD2|TRBV6-6|TRBJ2-1|once
CASSSQPGLGEQFF
TGTGCCAGCAGTTCCCAACCGGGACTAGGTGAGCAGTTCTTC
>NA|TRBV14|TRBJ2-3|NA
CASSQEPGRIADTQYF
TGTGCCAGCAGCCAAGAGCCAGGGCGGATAGCAGATACGCAGTATTTT
>NA|TRBV18|TRBJ1-1|NA
CASSPISAGWAEAFF
TGTGCCAGCTCACCAATTTCGGCAGGGTGGGCTGAAGCTTTCTTT
>NA|TRBV5-1|TRBJ1-1|NA
CASSGGTEGTEAFF
TGCGCCAGCAGCGGAGGGACGGAGGGAACTGAAGCTTTCTTT
>NA|TRBV5-5|TRBJ2-3|once
CASRVGQGFLPDTQYF
TGTGCCAGCAGGGTGGGGCAGGGTTTTCTTCCAGATACGCAGTATTTT
>TRBD1|TRBV28|TRBJ1-2|NA
CASSLPGQGAYGYTF
TGTGCCAGCAGTTTACCGGGACAGGGGGCCTATGGCTACACCTTC
>NA|TRBV27|TRBJ2-7|NA
CASSFGVEGGYEQYF
TGTGCCAGCAGTTTCGGGGTCGAAGGGGGCTACGAGCAGTACTTC
>NA|TRBV19|TRBJ2-2|NA
CASTNPSGHIGELFF
TGTGCCAGTACCAACCCCTCTGGACATATCGGGGAGCTGTTTTTT
>NA|TRBV15|TRBJ1-2|once
CATSGGGSGGYTF
TGTGCCACCAGCGGCGGGGGCTCTGGGGGCTACACCTTC
>TRBD1|TRBV6-5|TRBJ2-7|NA
CASSYRIQGDEQYF
TGTGCCAGCAGTTACCGTATACAGGGGGACGAGCAGTACTTC
>TRBD2|TRBV19|TRBJ2-7|few
CASSIRLAGSYEQYF
TGTGCCAGTAGTATTAGACTAGCGGGGAGCTACGAGCAGTACTTC
>NA|TRBV15|TRBJ1-2|NA
CATSSATDRRGGDGYTF
TGTGCCACCAGCAGTGCTACAGACAGACGGGGAGGCGATGGCTACACCTTC
>NA|TRBV28|TRBJ1-6|NA
CASSPRGERSPLHF
TGTGCCAGCAGTCCCCGGGGAGAGCGATCACCCCTCCACTTT
>TRBD1|TRBV19|TRBJ2-5|many
CASSGTGDLETQYF
TGTGCCAGTAGTGGGACAGGGGATCTGGAGACCCAGTACTTC
>TRBD2|TRBV7-3|TRBJ2-7|NA
CASSLYGGANEQYF
TGTGCCAGCAGCTTATACGGGGGGGCGAACGAGCAGTACTTC
>TRBD2|TRBV30|TRBJ2-5|NA
CAWSTGLAGGKETQYF
TGTGCCTGGAGCACCGGACTAGCGGGGGGGAAAGAGACCCAGTACTTC
>NA|TRBV5-6|TRBJ2-7|NA
CASSLGGPLVSYEQYF
TGTGCCAGCAGCTTGGGGGGGCCCCTGGTTTCCTACGAGCAGTACTTC
>TRBD1|TRBV5-6|TRBJ2-7|NA
CASSLGTGIKEYYEQYF
TGTGCCAGCAGCCTCGGGACAGGGATAAAGGAGTACTACGAGCAGTACTTC
>NA|TRBV5-1|TRBJ1-1|NA
CASSAAQNTEAFF
TGCGCCAGCAGCGCCGCACAGAACACTGAAGCTTTCTTT
>TRBD2|TRBV7-9|TRBJ2-5|NA
CASSLAGAGRYETQYF
TGTGCCAGCAGCTTAGCAGGAGCGGGGAGGTACGAGACCCAGTACTTC
>NA|TRBV12-5|TRBJ1-1|once
CASGLGQMNTEAFF
TGTGCTAGTGGTTTAGGACAGATGAACACTGAAGCTTTCTTT
>TRBD2|TRBV7-3|TRBJ2-3|NA
CASSLKPAGGMNTQYF
TGTGCCAGCAGCTTAAAGCCTGCGGGGGGGATGAATACGCAGTATTTT
>NA|TRBV5-4|TRBJ2-5|NA
CASSSTGTPSKETQYF
TGTGCCAGCAGCTCGACCGGGACACCCTCCAAAGAGACCCAGTACTTC
>NA|TRBV28|TRBJ1-2|NA
CASRGTRLTNAF
TGTGCCAGCAGGGGGACACGGCTTACAAACGCCTTC
>TRBD1|TRBV5-1|TRBJ2-7|NA
CASIGGDEQYF
TGCGCCAGCATAGGGGGCGACGAGCAGTACTTC
>NA|TRBV28|TRBJ1-1|NA
CASSLLLEATEAFF
TGTGCCAGCAGTTTATTGCTGGAGGCCACTGAAGCTTTCTTT
>NA|TRBV2|TRBJ1-1|NA
CATGAYSTEAFF
TGTGCCACTGGAGCGTATAGCACTGAAGCTTTCTTT
>NA|TRBV19|TRBJ1-4|NA
CASSMAPRGGNEKLFF
TGTGCCAGTAGTATGGCCCCCCGGGGAGGTAATGAAAAACTGTTTTTT
>TRBD1|TRBV19|TRBJ1-1|NA
CATARTGGAEAFF
TGTGCCACCGCAAGGACAGGGGGCGCTGAAGCTTTCTTT
>NA|TRBV5-5|TRBJ1-3|NA
CASSLVISEGNTIYF
TGTGCCAGCAGCCTCGTGATCTCCGAGGGAAACACCATATATTTT
>NA|TRBV4-1|TRBJ1-6|few
CASSPDSTNSPLHF
TGCGCCAGCAGCCCCGACTCAACTAATTCACCCCTCCACTTT
>TRBD1|TRBV5-1|TRBJ2-2|NA
CASSFQGAKGELFF
TGCGCCAGCAGTTTCCAGGGGGCGAAAGGGGAGCTGTTTTTT
>TRBD1|TRBV7-9|TRBJ1-6|few
CASSSPDRAGSPLHF
TGTGCCAGCAGCTCCCCGGACAGGGCTGGATCACCCCTCCACTTT